This T cell receptor (beta chain) was found in a study of T cell responses to AZD1222 COVID-19 vaccine. Generated by immunoSEQ multiplex PCR, the TCRdb table keeps only in-frame clones and is missing some. The profile shows about 120,000 clones, about 87% of them singletons. This specimen consisted of peripheral blood, obtained on day 0 of AZD1222 vaccination. The receptor was derived from an adult in good health.

This CDR3 reads CASSMRQGESPLHF. The CDR3 DNA follows: TGTGCCAGTAGTATGAGACAGGGGGAGTCACCCCTCCACTTT. V usage is TRBV19 and J usage is TRBJ1-6, with TRBD1 matching over 9 bases. The CDR3 covers 14 residues. J lost 10 bases, V lost 3 bases, and 4 bases had no gene match. The germline V gene has CDR1 LNHDA and CDR2 SQIVND (reference sequence).